This entry lists 14 T cell receptor beta chains sequenced from one sample in a study of monozygotic twins with inflammatory bowel disease. TCRdb reprocessed the 5' RACE reads, with one entry per CDR3 protein and no DNA. The table lists approximately 400,000 distinct CDR3 sequences, with roughly 2.2% in the top ten. Sequencing was performed on blood. The receptors here all came from a human donor with ulcerative colitis or Crohn's disease, or a healthy co-twin of an affected twin (not recorded which).

The rearrangement links TRBV30 to TRBJ1-1; TCRdb reports TRBD1, a call that lacks DNA to check it against. The germline V gene has CDR1 GTSNPN and CDR2 SVGIG (reference sequence). This CDR3 region has 12 residues. CDR3 protein: CACWEGGTEAFF.

The chain couples TRBV5-1 to TRBJ2-7; the TRBD1 assignment by TCRdb is unverifiable without DNA. This CDR3 has 14 residues. The germline V gene encodes CDR1 SGHRS and CDR2 YFSETQ. CDR3 protein: CASSFGTGANEQYF. Variable domain in full (rest from reference TRBV5-1 and TRBJ2-7): KAGVTQTPRYLIKTRGQQVTLSCSPISGHRSVSWYQQTPGQGLQFLFEYFSETQRNKGNFPGRFSGRQFSNSRSEMNVSTLELGDSALYLCASSFGTGANEQYFGPGTRLTVT.

V is TRBV15 and J is TRBJ1-2; with no DNA, the TCRdb D assignment of TRBD1 cannot be verified. The CDR3 totals 17 residues. Germline CDR1 LNHNV, CDR2 YYDKDF (reference sequence). CDR3 residues: CATSSFPGTGDGDGYTF. The full variable domain, rest sourced from reference TRBV15 and TRBJ1-2, is DAMVIQNPRYQVTQFGKPVTLSCSQTLNHNVMYWYQQKSSQAPKLLFHYYDKDFNNEADTPDNFQSRRPNTSFCFLDIRSPGLGDTAMYLCATSSFPGTGDGDGYTFGSGTRLTVV.

CDR3 in amino acids: CASTNGGGYTF. The gene calls are TRBV5-1 and TRBJ1-2; TCRdb calls TRBD1, which cannot be checked without DNA. The CDR3 sequence is 11 residues long. Germline assignment: CDR1 SGHRS and CDR2 YFSETQ.

The V gene is TRBV5-1, the J gene TRBJ2-3; TCRdb's assignment of TRBD1 cannot be checked, as there is no DNA. The CDR3 consists of 16 residues. Germline values: CDR1 SGHRS, CDR2 YFSETQ. CDR3 in amino acids: CASSLVGRGQIDTQYF. Together with reference TRBV5-1 and TRBJ2-3, the CDR3 gives the full variable domain: KAGVTQTPRYLIKTRGQQVTLSCSPISGHRSVSWYQQTPGQGLQFLFEYFSETQRNKGNFPGRFSGRQFSNSRSEMNVSTLELGDSALYLCASSLVGRGQIDTQYFGPGTRLTVL.

The CDR3 protein is CASSLLDSNNSPLHF. The V and J genes are TRBV7-2 and TRBJ1-6; TCRdb returns TRBD1, unconfirmable since there is no DNA. Germline V gene sequence: CDR1 SGHTA, CDR2 FQGNSA. This CDR3 contains 15 residues.

V and J are TRBV6-1 and TRBJ1-1. The CDR3 is 15 residues long. From germline, CDR1 is MNHNS and CDR2 SASEGT. This CDR3 reads CASSPQPNLDTEAFF.

V gene TRBV20-1 combines with J gene TRBJ2-7; checking the TCRdb D call of TRBD1 is not possible without DNA. This CDR3 region has 16 residues. Germline CDR1 and CDR2: DFQATT and SNEGSKA (reference sequence). CDR3 sequence reads: CSARDQTDRVTYEQYF.

The rearrangement links TRBV18 to TRBJ1-1; TCRdb indicates TRBD1, and absent DNA this call remains unverified. The CDR3 length is 13 residues. CDR1 is KGHSH, CDR2 LQKENI, per germline. CDR3 region: CASSPLLGAEAFF.

The chain carries TRBV20-1 and TRBJ1-3; lacking DNA, the TRBD1 call made by TCRdb goes unchecked. Germline V CDR1 and CDR2: DFQATT, SNEGSKA (reference sequence). This CDR3 is 16 amino acids long. The CDR3 is CSARDLDTRSGNTIYF.

This chain joins TRBV5-5 and TRBJ1-2; TCRdb's assignment of TRBD1 cannot be checked, as there is no DNA. From germline, CDR1 is SGHKS and CDR2 YYEKEE (reference sequence). The CDR3 covers 15 residues. CDR3 loop: CASSLSFPTNYGYTF.

The rearrangement links TRBV5-5 to TRBJ2-2; TCRdb outputs TRBD1, but without DNA this stays unchecked. Germline CDR1 SGHKS, CDR2 YYEKEE (reference sequence). This CDR3 comprises 16 residues. The CDR3 reads CASSSKGPLGTGELFF.

V and J are TRBV5-1 and TRBJ2-5; TCRdb's D call, TRBD1, is unchecked because there is no DNA. The CDR3 sequence is 13 residues long. Germline loops: CDR1 SGHRS, CDR2 YFSETQ. The CDR3: CASSSTGWETQYF.

The V gene is TRBV20-1, the J gene TRBJ2-7; without DNA, the TCRdb call of TRBD1 cannot be checked. This CDR3 contains 14 residues. The germline V gene encodes CDR1 DFQATT and CDR2 SNEGSKA (reference sequence). The CDR3 reads CSVEGTGWSYEQYF.